This paragraph reports one TCR beta chain. The method was immunoSEQ multiplex PCR; TCRdb's version includes in-frame clones alone and lacks a portion of them. The sample lists hundreds of thousands of clones, about 82% seen once, with over 2% in the top ten. This sample is drawn from a study of blood T cell repertoires in COVID-19. This study enrolled people aged about 18 to 100 from about two dozen US geographic areas. Before being deemed recovered, Cohort 3 donors had two negative PCRs, clearance, or symptom resolution. The CDR3 has 17 residues. Trimming removed 0 bases from V and 2 bases from J, with 11 bases in between. Germline CDR1 SGHDN, CDR2 FVKESK.

This TCR was sampled from a woman aged 45-59 years who had recovered from COVID-19. The sample comprised PBMCs or T cells enriched from blood (not recorded which). This chain links TRBV14 with TRBJ2-6; D is undetermined. In DNA, the CDR3 is TGTGCCAGCAGCCAAGAATCCGGGTTTACTGGGGCCAACGTCCTGACTTTC. It specifies CASSQESGFTGANVLTF. Based on the CDR3 plus reference TRBV14 and TRBJ2-6, the full variable domain is EAGVTQFPSHSVIEKGQTVTLRCDPISGHDNLYWYRRVMGKEIKFLLHFVKESKQDESGMPNNRFLAERTGGTYSTLKVQPAELEDSGVYFCASSQESGFTGANVLTFGAGSRLTVL.